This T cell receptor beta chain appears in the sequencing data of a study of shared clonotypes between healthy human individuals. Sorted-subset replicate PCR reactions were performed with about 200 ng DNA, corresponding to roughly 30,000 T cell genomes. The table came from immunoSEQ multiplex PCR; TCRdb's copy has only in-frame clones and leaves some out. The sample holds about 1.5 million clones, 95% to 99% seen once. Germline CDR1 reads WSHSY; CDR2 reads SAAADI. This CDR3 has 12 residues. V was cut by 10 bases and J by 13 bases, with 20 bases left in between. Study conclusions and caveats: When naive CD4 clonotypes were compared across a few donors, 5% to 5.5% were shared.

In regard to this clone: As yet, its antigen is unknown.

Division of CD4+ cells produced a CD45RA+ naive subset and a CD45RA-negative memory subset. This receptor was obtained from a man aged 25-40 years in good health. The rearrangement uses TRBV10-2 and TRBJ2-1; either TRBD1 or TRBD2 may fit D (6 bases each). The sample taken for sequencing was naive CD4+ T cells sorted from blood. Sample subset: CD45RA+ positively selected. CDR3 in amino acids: CATPQGTREQFF. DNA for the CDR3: TGCGCCACCCCCCAGGGGACGCGGGAACAGTTCTTC.